Reported below is one T cell receptor beta chain. The sample originates from a study of shared clonotypes between healthy human individuals. Only in-frame clones appear in the TCRdb table, and some are missing; sequencing was by immunoSEQ multiplex PCR. The repertoire holds over 400,000 clones, around four fifths seen once, with approximately 12% in the top ten. The ends lost 1 base at V and 9 bases at J; junction bases unmatched: 10. There are 16 residues in the CDR3. Germline assignment: CDR1 MNHNS and CDR2 SASEGT. Donors had no recently reported acute infections or vaccinations and were HIV-negative. When samples were unsorted, some 90 million PBMCs were used for genomic DNA.

This receptor was obtained from a woman aged 40 to 50 in good health. Some clones in this sample may be carry-over from other donors' samples. The V gene is TRBV6-1, the J gene TRBJ1-5, with TRBD1 matching over 9 bases. The sequenced material came from PBMCs. This CDR3 is CASSEVLGQGFRPQHF. Here the CDR3 DNA reads TGTGCCAGCAGTGAAGTCTTGGGACAGGGCTTCCGGCCCCAGCATTTT.